This entry concerns a single T cell receptor (beta chain). It has no known antigen specificity. Base quality data are lacking; no much larger clone is found one base away. TCRbeta CDR3 regions were amplified from genomic DNA by means of the immunoSEQ Assay, a bias-controlled multiplex PCR. The authors' analysis ran thus. The number of nucleated cells in each sample was estimated by amplification of reference gene primers within the assay. To quantify the absolute abundance of each unique TCRbeta CDR3 rearrangement, sequence reads were collapsed and filtered. For each sample, productive Simpson clonality was calculated as the square root of Simpson's diversity index across productive rearrangements. Not all clones reach the TCRdb copy of this immuneACCESS table, which keeps in-frame sequences only. Checked studies attribute under half of the gap to unresolved V genes and leave the rest unexplained. V and J calls and clone size follow that table, whereas D and trimming were derived from the DNA. The sample has fewer than 200,000 clones on record, approximately 80% of them singletons. The ten largest clones add up to approximately 12% of the sample.

A distance of 7 bases separates the germline ends of V and J, which lose 3 bases and 3 bases respectively. CDR1 KGHSY and CDR2 FQNENV were looked up in the germline V gene. The CDR3 has 13 amino acids, counting the end cysteine and phenylalanine. Only the CDR3 DNA is retained, 39 bases long and in frame from the first base. The data derive from a study of blood T cell repertoires in COVID-19 (TCRdb year 2020). Turning to the overall study: Samples covering the acute and convalescent phases of COVID-19 were provided by collaborators in the United States, Italy and Spain. The prospective study material was composed of cDNA or gDNA derived from T cells, B-cell-depleted T cells, or PBMCs. Deeply sampled blood TCRbeta repertoires from subjects exposed to, actively infected with, or recovered from COVID-19 were included in the dataset. The repertoires were released in a freely available public database intended as a resource for research on the immune response to SARS-CoV-2. Samples came from the ongoing ImmuneRACE study (first 160 participants) plus 1,254 subjects from 6 global collaborators. Sample metadata almost always included a de-identified subject ID, COVID-19 status, age in years and sex. Where HLA class I and class II types were available, the types were taken from metadata supplied by the sample provider, not from assay-based typing. Study-level results and caveats: The amount of clinical and demographic metadata varied by source and participant and was provided uncurated.

Participants in the prospective study were aged about 18 to 95 years, lived in under 30 United States geographic areas, and enrolled through a virtual design. To assign participants to cohorts, the prospective study relied on clinical history that participants themselves reported in a screening survey and a study questionnaire. Recovered participants in ImmuneRACE Cohort 3 were defined as having two consecutive negative NP/OP PCR tests, clearance from a healthcare professional, or resolution of symptoms. In the prospective study, mobile phlebotomists collected whole blood, serum and a nasopharyngeal or oropharyngeal swab from each participant. Over an approximately 2-month period, participants in the prospective study had the option of providing additional blood draws and questionnaires. Before DNA extraction, prospective study blood samples were shipped either frozen or at room temperature.

Recombination linked TRBV16 to TRBJ2-3, with the D segment identity uncertain. This sequence originates from a man aged 50-59 years who had recovered from COVID-19. The specimen was PBMCs or T cells enriched from blood (not recorded which). The CDR3 loop reads CASSHLVTDTQYF. DNA sequence: TGTGCCAGCAGCCACCTTGTGACAGATACGCAGTATTTT.